Presented here are 22 T cell receptor beta chains from one specimen sequenced in a study of blood T cell repertoires in COVID-19. Assay: immunoSEQ multiplex PCR; the TCRdb copy retains only in-frame clones and omits some. The table records tens of thousands of clones, roughly 90% of them present only once. Sequenced: peripheral blood. The receptors were sampled from a man in his 70s with acute or convalescent COVID-19.

By its share, this clone is medium-sized. The chain joins TRBV7-2 to TRBJ1-5, with 7 bases identical to TRBD1. The V and J ends lost 4 bases and 10 bases, in that order; junction bases with no gene match: 13. Per the germline V gene, CDR1 is SGHTA and CDR2 is FQGNSA. The CDR3 sequence is 15 residues long. The CDR3 sequence: CASSSSTGTEQPQHF. The CDR3, as DNA: TGTGCCAGCAGCTCCTCGACAGGGACGGAACAACCCCAGCATTTT.

V gene TRBV28 combines with J gene TRBJ1-3, with 7 positions matching TRBD1. The CDR3 totals 13 residues. The J segment lost 4 bases and the V segment lost 5 bases, leaving 2 bases of the junction unmatched. CDR1 MDHEN and CDR2 SYDVKM come from the germline V gene. The DNA of the CDR3 is TGTGCCAGCAGTAGGGGGCCCGGAAACACCATATATTTT. Translating it yields CASSRGPGNTIYF.

This chain uses TRBV18 with TRBJ2-5; TRBD1 matches at 8 bases. This CDR3 has 13 amino acids. V lost 6 bases and J lost 1; bases outside the gene matches: 1. Germline V gives CDR1 KGHSH, CDR2 LQKENI. For the CDR3, the DNA is TGTGCCAGCTCGCAGGGGGCCCAAGAGACCCAGTACTTC. As protein: CASSQGAQETQYF.

The J gene is TRBJ1-2, the V gene TRBV28; D ambiguous. Germline CDR1 reads MDHEN; CDR2 reads SYDVKM. V gave up 5 bases and J gave up 4 bases, with 8 bases separating them. The CDR3 spans 12 residues. The CDR3 bases are TGTGCCAGCAGTCAAAGAGGCTATGGCTACACCTTC. Translation: CASSQRGYGYTF.

The rearrangement joins TRBV7-9 to TRBJ1-3; TRBD1 matches 7 bases. The CDR3 length is 15 residues. With 6 bases clipped from V and 4 bases from J, the junction kept 9 bases outside the gene matches. Germline assignment: CDR1 SEHNR and CDR2 FQNEAQ (reference sequence). In DNA form, the CDR3 reads TGTGCCAGCAGTAAAAGACAGGGCTACGGAAACACCATATATTTT. It is translated as CASSKRQGYGNTIYF.

This clone was seen once. The V gene is TRBV7-2, the J gene TRBJ2-2; TRBD2 matches at 7 bases. Germline V gene data show CDR1 as SGHTA and CDR2 as FQGNSA. V dropped 2 bases and J dropped 7; count of bases not matched to a gene: 4. The CDR3 length is 14 residues. The DNA of the CDR3 is TGTGCCAGCAGCTTAAATGGGGGGGTCGGGGAGCTGTTTTTT. It codes for CASSLNGGVGELFF.

The gene calls are TRBV5-1 and TRBJ2-1, with TRBD1 matching over 7 bases. Germline loops: CDR1 SGHRS, CDR2 YFSETQ. V was pared by 4 bases and J by 6 bases, with 4 bases of the junction left unmatched. CDR3 size: 13 residues. The CDR3 here is CASSATGANEQFF. The DNA of the CDR3 is TGCGCCAGCAGCGCCACAGGGGCCAATGAGCAGTTCTTC.

V gene TRBV5-1 combines with J gene TRBJ1-1; 7 bases match TRBD1. Germline trimming cut 2 bases from V and 0 bases from J; bases unmatched to any gene: 4. The V gene's germline CDR1 is SGHRS and CDR2 YFSETQ. The CDR3 contains 15 residues. The CDR3 bases are TGCGCCAGCAGCTTACTCGGGACAGTGAACACTGAAGCTTTCTTT. Translating gives CASSLLGTVNTEAFF.

V and J are TRBV9 and TRBJ2-7; D is ambiguous. V lost 0 bases to trimming and J lost 0 bases, with 10 bases between them. The CDR3 consists of 15 residues. The germline V gene encodes CDR1 SGDLS and CDR2 YYNGEE. Written as DNA, the CDR3 is TGTGCCAGCAGCGTAGATTACGGGTCCTCCTACGAGCAGTACTTC. Translated, it gives CASSVDYGSSYEQYF.

This clone was detected only a few times. This chain connects TRBV11-1 to TRBJ1-1, with D maybe TRBD1 (5 bases). The CDR3 runs to 13 residues. Trimming removed 5 bases from V and 8 bases from J, with 15 bases in between. CDR1 and CDR2 (germline): SGHAT, FQDESV (reference sequence). CDR3 in DNA: TGTGCCAGCAGCGCCGACAGTGTACAAGAAGCTTTCTTT. This sequence encodes CASSADSVQEAFF.

This chain joins TRBV15 and TRBJ2-1; perhaps TRBD1 as D (7 bases). Germline V gives CDR1 LNHNV, CDR2 YYDKDF (reference sequence). The CDR3 totals 17 residues. V was shortened by 5 bases and J by 5 bases, with 22 bases between the two germline ends. The CDR3 loop is CATSSTQTSRGDNEQFF. CDR3 DNA sequence: TGTGCCACCAGCTCCACCCAAACTAGCAGGGGGGACAATGAGCAGTTCTTC.

The genes are TRBV27 and TRBJ2-7; TRBD1 is a possible D gene (5 bases). CDR3 length: 14 residues. V lost 6 bases and J 6 bases, leaving 18 bases between the germline ends. Germline values: CDR1 MNHEY, CDR2 SMNVEV (reference sequence). CDR3 sequence reads: CASRAARAYGEQYF. CDR3 sequence (DNA): TGTGCCAGCAGAGCAGCCAGGGCGTACGGCGAGCAGTACTTC.

The J gene is TRBJ2-1, the V gene TRBV3-1 (or the pseudogene TRBV3-2); 10 nucleotides match TRBD2. V trimming: 3 bases; J trimming: 6 bases; junction bases outside the gene matches: 8. The germline V gene has CDR1 LGHDT and CDR2 YNNKEL (reference sequence). The CDR3 totals 16 residues. CDR3 nucleotide sequence: TGTGCCAGCAGCCACCCTAGCGGGAGTGGATGCAATGAGCAGTTCTTC. Protein sequence: CASSHPSGSGCNEQFF.

This clone was detected once. The chain carries TRBV5-1 and TRBJ1-4; 7 bases agree with TRBD1. Germline-derived CDR1 and CDR2 are SGHRS and YFSETQ. V trimming: 3 bases; J trimming: 2 bases; junction bases outside the gene matches: 4. This CDR3 is 15 amino acids long. The CDR3 sequence: CASSSTGLTNEKLFF. The CDR3 coding sequence is TGCGCCAGCAGCTCGACAGGGCTCACTAATGAAAAACTGTTTTTT.

Only a few counts were recorded for this clone. This chain connects TRBV10-3 to TRBJ1-5; D remains unclear. The V end was cut by 2 bases, the J end by 0 bases, with 8 bases between. Germline V gene lookup returns CDR1 ENHRY and CDR2 SYGVKD. The CDR3 has 15 residues. CDR3 in amino acids: CAISEGRYSNQPQHF. In DNA form, the CDR3 reads TGTGCCATCAGTGAGGGCCGATATAGCAATCAGCCCCAGCATTTT.

The chain couples TRBV6-2 or TRBV6-3 to TRBJ2-1, with 10 bases aligning to TRBD2. The CDR3 is 17 amino acids. Germline V gene sequence: CDR1 MNHEY, CDR2 SVGEGT. V dropped 7 bases and J dropped 2; count of bases not matched to a gene: 11. In DNA form, the CDR3 reads TGTGCCAGCACCCCACTCCCACTAGCGGGAACCTACAATGAGCAGTTCTTC. Translation gives CASTPLPLAGTYNEQFF.

This chain connects TRBV3-1 (or the pseudogene TRBV3-2) to TRBJ1-1; 7 nucleotides agree with TRBD1. CDR3 size: 15 residues. The V gene end was trimmed by 5 bases and the J gene end by 0 bases; junction bases not matched to a gene: 6. Germline V gene lookup returns CDR1 LGHDT and CDR2 YNNKEL (reference sequence). This CDR3 reads CASSAGQDMNTEAFF. In DNA, the CDR3 is TGTGCCAGCAGCGCCGGACAGGACATGAACACTGAAGCTTTCTTT.

CDR3 in amino acids: CASGASYEQYF. DNA for the CDR3: TGTGCCAGCGGGGCTTCCTACGAGCAGTACTTC. The chain carries TRBV4-2 and TRBJ2-7, with D possibly TRBD1 on 5 matching bases. The CDR3 sequence is 11 residues long. Germline-derived CDR1 and CDR2 are LGHNA and YNFKEQ. The germline V and J ends were trimmed by 8 bases and 1 base, with 6 bases remaining between them.

This sequence joins TRBV6-4 and TRBJ2-1; D is unclear. CDR3 size: 14 residues. Germline CDR1 is MRHNA and CDR2 is SNTAGT. V shed 0 bases and J shed 4 bases, with 7 bases lying between them. The CDR3 loop reads CASSDSAEYNEQFF. The CDR3 bases are TGTGCCAGCAGTGACTCTGCGGAATACAATGAGCAGTTCTTC.

This sequence joins TRBV11-2 and TRBJ2-7; 10 nucleotides line up with TRBD2. The CDR3 runs 14 residues. The V and J ends lost 3 bases and 2 bases, in that order; junction bases with no gene match: 1. In germline, CDR1 is SGHAT, CDR2 FQNNGV. CDR3 DNA: TGTGCCAGCAGCTTTAGCGGGGGGACCTACGAGCAGTACTTC. The encoded protein is CASSFSGGTYEQYF.

The chain joins TRBV27 to TRBJ1-3; 8 bases agree with TRBD1. Germline values: CDR1 MNHEY, CDR2 SMNVEV (reference sequence). This CDR3 is built from 18 residues. With V trimmed by 5 bases and J by 5 bases, 17 bases remained unmatched. CDR3 protein: CASSPDQLRGQARNTIYF. CDR3 in DNA: TGTGCCAGCAGTCCCGATCAACTCAGGGGGCAAGCACGAAACACCATATATTTT.

The chain is built from TRBV18 and TRBJ2-1; D remains ambiguous. The CDR3 length is 14 residues. Germline V gives CDR1 KGHSH, CDR2 LQKENI. Trimming took 1 base from V and 3 from J, leaving 7 bases between them. The CDR3 spells CASSPRLRYNEQFF. The CDR3, as DNA: TGTGCCAGCTCACCACGACTGCGCTACAATGAGCAGTTCTTC.